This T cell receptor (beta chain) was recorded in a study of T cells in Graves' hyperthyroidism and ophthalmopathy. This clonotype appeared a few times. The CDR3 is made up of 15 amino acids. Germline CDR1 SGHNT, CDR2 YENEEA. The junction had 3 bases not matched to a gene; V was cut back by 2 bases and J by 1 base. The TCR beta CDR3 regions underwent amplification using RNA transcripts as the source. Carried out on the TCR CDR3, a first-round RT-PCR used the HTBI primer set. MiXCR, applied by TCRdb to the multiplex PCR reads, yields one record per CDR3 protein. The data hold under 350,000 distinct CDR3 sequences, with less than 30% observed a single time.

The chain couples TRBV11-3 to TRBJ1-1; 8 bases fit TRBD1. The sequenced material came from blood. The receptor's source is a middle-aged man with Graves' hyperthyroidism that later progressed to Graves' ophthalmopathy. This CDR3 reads CASSLSGTGNTEAFF. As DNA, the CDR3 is TGTGCCAGCAGCTTATCCGGGACAGGGAACACTGAAGCTTTCTTT. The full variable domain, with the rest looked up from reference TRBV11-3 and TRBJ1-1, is EAGVVQSPRYKIIEKKQPVAFWCNPISGHNTLYWYLQNLGQGPELLIRYENEEAVDDSQLPKDRFSAERLKGVDSTLKIQPAELGDSAVYLCASSLSGTGNTEAFFGQGTRLTVV.